This TCR beta chain originates from a study of T cells in Graves' hyperthyroidism and ophthalmopathy. Amplified TCR beta CDR3 regions came from RNA transcripts. First-round RT-PCR targeting the TCR CDR3 was performed with the HTBI primer set. MiXCR, run by TCRdb on the multiplex PCR reads, gives a single entry per CDR3 protein. The repertoire has about 500,000 distinct CDR3 sequences, about 16% of them found once; the top ten carry about 31%. The CDR3 is 15 amino acids. Trimming cost V 1 base and J 2 bases, with 9 bases left between them. Germline CDR1 reads MNHEY; CDR2 reads SMNVEV (reference sequence).

Sequencing was done on a sample of blood. V gene TRBV27 combines with J gene TRBJ2-1; TRBD2 might be the D (6 bases). This receptor was identified in a woman aged 30 to 39 with Graves' ophthalmopathy. This CDR3 is CASSLWGDPYNEQFF. CDR3 nucleotides: TGTGCCAGCAGTTTATGGGGGGACCCCTACAATGAGCAGTTCTTC.